The 21 T cell receptor beta chains presented below share a single source sample, sequenced in a study of T cells after yellow fever vaccination. TCRdb processed the 5' RACE reads anew with MiXCR; each CDR3 protein has one entry. The table has over 250,000 distinct CDR3 sequences, 5.2% seen once. Sample: CD4+ T cells sorted from PBMCs, taken on the day of the yellow fever booster vaccination. The origin of the receptors is a man aged 18 to 30 who received the YFV17D yellow fever vaccine.

This clonotype was seen more than once but under ten times. The genes are TRBV12-3 or TRBV12-4 and TRBJ1-2; D gene uncertain. The V and J ends lost 5 bases and 4 bases respectively, with 11 bases between them. CDR3 length: 13 residues. This chain's CDR3 is CASSRLRSYGYTF. The CDR3 region has the DNA TGTGCCAGCAGTCGCCTTAGATCCTATGGCTACACCTTC.

This clonotype has more than one count but fewer than ten. This chain uses TRBV4-1 with TRBJ2-5; D is perhaps TRBD2 (5 bases). V shed 0 bases and J shed 7 bases, with 12 bases lying between them. Looked up from germline, CDR1 is MGHRA and CDR2 is YSYEKL. This CDR3 has 14 residues. CDR3 amino acids: CASSQDRQLGTQYF. The CDR3 coding sequence is TGCGCCAGCAGCCAAGATCGCCAACTAGGGACCCAGTACTTC.

The CDR3 is CASSTVGGINQPQHF. The CDR3 DNA follows: TGTGCCAGCAGCACAGTAGGTGGGATAAATCAGCCCCAGCATTTT. The chain joins TRBV7-2 to TRBJ1-5, with D uncertain. This CDR3 contains 15 residues. Germline V gene lookup returns CDR1 SGHTA and CDR2 FQGNSA. Trimming cost V 5 bases and J 4 bases, with 15 bases left between them.

The chain links TRBV6-6 to TRBJ1-1; D is unclear. V lost 2 bases to trimming and J lost 5 bases, with 6 bases between them. The CDR3 sequence is 12 residues long. CDR1 MNHNY and CDR2 SVGAGI come from the germline V gene (reference sequence). The CDR3 nucleotides read TGTGCCAGCAGTTACCGGAAAACTGAAGCTTTCTTT. Amino acid sequence: CASSYRKTEAFF.

The V and J genes are TRBV5-1 and TRBJ2-3, with 8 bases lining up with TRBD2. The CDR3 spans 16 residues. The germline V gene has CDR1 SGHRS and CDR2 YFSETQ. V was clipped by 0 bases and J by 2 bases; unmatched bases: 5. This CDR3 reads CASSLALAGHTDTQYF. CDR3 DNA: TGCGCCAGCAGCTTGGCCTTAGCGGGGCACACAGATACGCAGTATTTT.

This clonotype was picked up a small number of times. The V call is TRBV7-9, the J call TRBJ1-5, with D possibly being TRBD1 (5 bases). Per germline, CDR1 SEHNR and CDR2 FQNEAQ (reference sequence). V lost 5 bases and J 1 base, leaving 9 bases between the germline ends. CDR3 size: 14 residues. The CDR3 spells CASSLDSSNQPQHF. Here the CDR3 DNA reads TGTGCCAGCAGCCTTGACAGCAGCAATCAGCCCCAGCATTTT.

This clonotype was observed many times. The chain joins TRBV15 to TRBJ1-5; no reliable D call. The germline V gene has CDR1 LNHNV and CDR2 YYDKDF (reference sequence). CDR3 size: 14 residues. V was clipped by 1 base and J by 4 bases, with 8 bases between them. The CDR3 bases are TGTGCCACCAGCAGAGGTCCGGGAAATCAGCCCCAGCATTTT. Encoded protein: CATSRGPGNQPQHF.

The chain couples TRBV24-1 to TRBJ2-3, with 11 bases fitting TRBD1. From germline, CDR1 is KGHDR and CDR2 SFDVKD. V dropped 9 bases and J dropped 1; count of bases not matched to a gene: 8. The CDR3 is 16 amino acids. The CDR3 sequence is CATVSGTGGGTDTQYF. The DNA for the CDR3 is TGTGCCACCGTTTCCGGGACAGGGGGTGGCACAGATACGCAGTATTTT.

This clonotype was counted only a few times. The CDR3 here is CASSNDRQNIQYF. CDR3 nucleotides: TGTGCCAGCAGCAACGACAGACAAAACATTCAGTACTTC. The rearrangement links TRBV5-4 to TRBJ2-4; tentatively, D is TRBD1 (5 bases). From germline, CDR1 is SGHNT and CDR2 YYREEE (reference sequence). V was pared by 4 bases and J by 5 bases, with 10 bases between. This CDR3 comprises 13 residues.

Ten or more counts support this clonotype. The chain couples TRBV6-2 or TRBV6-3 to TRBJ2-1, with 10 bases lining up with TRBD2. V was pared by 0 bases and J by 3 bases, with 11 bases of the junction left unmatched. The CDR3 totals 19 residues. CDR1 is MNHEY, CDR2 SVGEGT, per germline. CDR3 sequence: CASSYSPSGGARRYNEQFF. CDR3 nucleotide sequence: TGTGCCAGCAGTTACTCCCCTAGCGGGGGAGCCCGGCGCTACAATGAGCAGTTCTTC.

The sample holds a few counts of this clonotype. V is TRBV15 and J is TRBJ1-5; D is perhaps TRBD1 (5 bases). Trimming took 0 bases from V and 7 from J, leaving 19 bases between them. This CDR3 spans 17 amino acids. Germline V CDR1 and CDR2: LNHNV, YYDKDF (reference sequence). CDR3 coding DNA: TGTGCCACCAGCAGAGATCCCGTGGGCAGGGCGGGCCAGCCCCAGCATTTT. Amino acid sequence: CATSRDPVGRAGQPQHF.

This clonotype has only a few counts. The V and J genes are TRBV27 and TRBJ2-2; the D gene is possibly TRBD2 (5 bases). This CDR3 is 14 amino acids long. V was trimmed by 3 bases and J by 3 bases, leaving 8 bases between them. The germline gives CDR1 MNHEY, CDR2 SMNVEV (reference sequence). The CDR3 is CASSFAGYTGELFF. CDR3 bases: TGTGCCAGCAGTTTTGCGGGTTACACCGGGGAGCTGTTTTTT.

This chain joins TRBV4-3 and TRBJ2-3; D may be TRBD1 or TRBD2 (6 bases each). V dropped 5 bases and J dropped 4 bases, with 16 bases sitting between them. This CDR3 comprises 15 residues. From germline, CDR1 is LGHNA and CDR2 YSLEER. The CDR3 loop reads CASSDAGGEADTQYF. The CDR3 nucleotides read TGCGCCAGCAGCGATGCCGGGGGCGAAGCAGATACGCAGTATTTT.

The chain recombines TRBV28 with TRBJ1-2; D is perhaps TRBD1 (5 bases). V lost 5 bases and J lost 4, with 23 bases in between. CDR3 size: 17 residues. Germline V gene data show CDR1 as MDHEN and CDR2 as SYDVKM. CDR3 in amino acids: CASSLATQSGRIYGYTF. CDR3 sequence (DNA): TGTGCCAGCAGTCTAGCAACTCAGTCGGGACGGATCTATGGCTACACCTTC.

This clonotype has a count of ten or more. The genes are TRBV5-1 and TRBJ2-5; the match to TRBD1 covers 7 bases. The CDR3 runs 17 residues. The junction had 14 bases not matched to a gene; V was cut back by 4 bases and J by 2 bases. In germline, CDR1 is SGHRS, CDR2 YFSETQ. The CDR3 region has the DNA TGCGCCAGCAGCCCGGGACAGACCCTAACTATACAAGAGACCCAGTACTTC. This sequence encodes CASSPGQTLTIQETQYF.

This clonotype was detected only a few times. This rearrangement joins TRBV2 to TRBJ2-7; weak D call: TRBD1 (5 bases). The CDR3 sequence is 14 residues long. CDR1 and CDR2 from the germline V gene are SNHLY and FYNNEI. V lost 6 bases and J 7 bases, leaving 19 bases between the germline ends. The DNA of the CDR3 is TGTGCCAGCAGGATGGATCTTTTAAGGGGAGAGCAGTACGTC. Protein sequence: CASRMDLLRGEQYV.

This clonotype was seen many times. The rearrangement uses TRBV12-3 or TRBV12-4 and TRBJ2-4; 7 bases fit TRBD1. The CDR3 extends over 16 amino acids. After removal of 3 bases from V and 5 bases from J, the junction contained 10 bases not matched to a gene. DNA for the CDR3: TGTGCCAGCAGTTTGGCCCCCCCCGGGACAGAAAACATTCAGTACTTC. Translation gives CASSLAPPGTENIQYF.

This clonotype was counted many times. J is TRBJ2-6 and V is TRBV14; D is perhaps TRBD2 (5 bases). Trimming stripped 0 bases from V and 0 bases from J, with 12 bases between. Germline assignment: CDR1 SGHDN and CDR2 FVKESK. CDR3 length: 18 residues. CDR3 coding DNA: TGTGCCAGCAGCCAAGACAGGAAACGGGACTCTGGGGCCAACGTCCTGACTTTC. Translation gives CASSQDRKRDSGANVLTF.

At least ten counts were recorded for this clonotype. V is TRBV20-1 and J is TRBJ2-5; D might be TRBD1 or TRBD2, each matching 5 bases. The germline V and J ends were trimmed by 5 bases and 0 bases, with 13 bases remaining between them. This CDR3 region has 14 residues. CDR1 is DFQATT and CDR2 is SNEGSKA in the germline V gene (reference sequence). The DNA of the CDR3 is TGCAGTGCTCCCGCCGGGACCCACCAAGAGACCCAGTACTTC. As protein: CSAPAGTHQETQYF.

The rearrangement links TRBV5-1 to TRBJ2-3, with D perhaps TRBD1 (6 bases). There are 15 residues in the CDR3. CDR1 SGHRS and CDR2 YFSETQ come from the germline V gene. The germline V and J ends were trimmed by 0 bases and 5 bases, with 13 bases remaining between them. CDR3 residues: CASSLALAGEDTQYF. The CDR3 region has the DNA TGCGCCAGCAGCTTGGCCCTAGCAGGGGAAGATACGCAGTATTTT.

This clonotype was found a few times. The chain joins TRBV15 to TRBJ2-7; a weak D match, TRBD2 (6 bases). V was clipped by 0 bases and J by 5 bases, with 8 bases between them. The CDR3 is made up of 13 amino acids. Germline V gene sequence: CDR1 LNHNV, CDR2 YYDKDF (reference sequence). In DNA form, the CDR3 reads TGTGCCACCAGCAGAGATCGCGGGGACGAGCAGTACGTC. Residues: CATSRDRGDEQYV.